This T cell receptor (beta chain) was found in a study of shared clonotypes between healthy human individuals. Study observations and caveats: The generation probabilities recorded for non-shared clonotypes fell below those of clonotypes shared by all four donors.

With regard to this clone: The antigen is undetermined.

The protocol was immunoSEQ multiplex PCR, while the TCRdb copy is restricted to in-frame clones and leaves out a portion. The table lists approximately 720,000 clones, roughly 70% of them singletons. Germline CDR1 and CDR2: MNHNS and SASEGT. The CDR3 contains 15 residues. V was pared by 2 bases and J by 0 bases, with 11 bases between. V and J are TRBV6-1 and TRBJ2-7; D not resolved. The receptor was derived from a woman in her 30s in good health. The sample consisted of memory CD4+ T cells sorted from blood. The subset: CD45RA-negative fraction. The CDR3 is CASSELAGYSYEQYF. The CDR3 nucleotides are TGTGCCAGCAGTGAACTCGCCGGATACTCCTACGAGCAGTACTTC.